The next 29 T cell receptor beta chains were all read from a single sample in a study of CD8+ T cells in alopecia areata. The treatment here: oral pan-JAK inhibitor, 5-10 mg twice daily. Once RNA had been extracted, it was reverse transcribed into cDNA to act as the sequencing template. Produced via immunoSEQ multiplex PCR; TCRdb's table is partial and in-frame only. The sample has nearly 95,000 clones; about two thirds are singletons. This sample comprised CD8+ T cells sorted from blood, obtained at approximately week 44, from a patient treated with tofacitinib. Source of these receptors: a human donor with alopecia areata.

This clone came up once. V gene TRBV7-3 combines with J gene TRBJ2-1; no reliable D call. This CDR3 is 12 amino acids long. V shed 4 bases and J shed 6 bases, with 7 bases lying between them. The V gene's germline CDR1 is SGHTA and CDR2 FQGTGA. This CDR3 reads CASSSMGNEQFF. The CDR3 bases are TGTGCCAGCAGCTCGATGGGCAATGAGCAGTTCTTC.

This rearrangement joins TRBV15 to TRBJ2-5; no clear D gene. The length of the CDR3 is 13 residues. Germline CDR1 is LNHNV and CDR2 is YYDKDF (reference sequence). The ends were cut back, 0 bases at V and 5 bases at J, with 7 bases in the middle. CDR3 nucleotides: TGTGCCACCAGCAGAGATCGTGGGGAGACCCAGTACTTC. It codes for CATSRDRGETQYF. Supplemented by reference TRBV15 and TRBJ2-5, the full variable domain reads DAMVIQNPRYQVTQFGKPVTLSCSQTLNHNVMYWYQQKSSQAPKLLFHYYDKDFNNEADTPDNFQSRRPNTSFCFLDIRSPGLGDTAMYLCATSRDRGETQYFGPGTRLLVL.

The V and J genes are TRBV6-5 and TRBJ1-1, with D tentatively TRBD1 (6 bases). The CDR3 has 13 residues. V was pared by 5 bases and J by 3 bases, with 10 bases between. Germline lookup yields CDR1 MNHEY and CDR2 SVGAGI. CDR3 coding DNA: TGTGCCAGCAGTGCAGGGGTTGACACTGAAGCTTTCTTT. Its protein is CASSAGVDTEAFF.

This clone was detected only a few times. The chain is built from TRBV7-9 and TRBJ2-7; 8 nucleotides align to TRBD1. The CDR3 has 13 residues. After removal of 4 bases from V and 5 bases from J, the junction contained 4 bases not matched to a gene. The germline CDR1 and CDR2 sequences are SEHNR and FQNEAQ (reference sequence). As DNA, the CDR3 is TGTGCCAGCAGCTGGGGACAGGCGGACGAGCAGTACTTC. Residues: CASSWGQADEQYF.

The gene calls are TRBV27 and TRBJ1-2; the match to TRBD1 covers 7 bases. Germline V gene sequence: CDR1 MNHEY, CDR2 SMNVEV (reference sequence). V shed 5 bases and J 5 bases; nucleotides not matched to a gene: 14. The length of the CDR3 is 16 residues. The CDR3 protein is CASSPYTGDLGYGYTF. CDR3 coding DNA: TGTGCCAGCAGTCCGTACACAGGGGACTTGGGGTATGGCTACACCTTC.

The rearrangement joins TRBV29-1 to TRBJ2-1; D perhaps matches TRBD2 (6 bases). The V end lost 4 bases, the J end lost 1 base, and 11 bases lay between the germline ends. Germline assignment: CDR1 SQVTM and CDR2 ANQGSEA. This CDR3 has 14 residues. The CDR3, as DNA: TGCAGCGTTGTATCGGGGAGGTCCTACAATGAGCAGTTCTTC. Translated: CSVVSGRSYNEQFF.

The chain links TRBV13 to TRBJ1-2, with D unclear. The CDR3 contains 13 residues. Germline V gene sequence: CDR1 PRHDT, CDR2 FYEKMQ (reference sequence). V lost 5 bases to trimming and J lost 6 bases, with 13 bases between them. The DNA of the CDR3 is TGTGCCAGCAGCCCTGGCGGAGGTGATGGCTACACCTTC. This sequence encodes CASSPGGGDGYTF.

The J gene is TRBJ2-6, the V gene TRBV27; the D gene is possibly TRBD1 (5 bases). V was shortened by 8 bases and J by 2 bases, with 13 bases between the two germline ends. CDR3 length: 15 amino acids. Germline CDR1 and CDR2: MNHEY and SMNVEV (reference sequence). The CDR3 region is CASQGFRTGANVLTF. CDR3 DNA sequence: TGTGCCAGCCAGGGATTTCGTACTGGGGCCAACGTCCTGACTTTC.

This clone has a single count. This chain joins TRBV30 and TRBJ1-2; 8 nucleotides align to TRBD1. In germline, CDR1 is GTSNPN, CDR2 SVGIG (reference sequence). This CDR3 is 13 amino acids long. Trimming cost V 6 bases and J 7 bases; bases outside gene matches: 10. The CDR3 is CACWTGKSGGYTF. The CDR3 DNA reads TGTGCCTGTTGGACAGGGAAATCCGGTGGCTACACCTTC.

The rearrangement joins TRBV27 to TRBJ1-5, with D possibly being TRBD1 (6 bases). The germline V gene encodes CDR1 MNHEY and CDR2 SMNVEV (reference sequence). V lost 2 bases to trimming and J lost 2 bases, with 13 bases between them. The length of the CDR3 is 16 residues. The CDR3 nucleotides read TGTGCCAGCAGTTTAACAGGGTCGGTTCGCAATCAGCCCCAGCATTTT. This translates into CASSLTGSVRNQPQHF.

The gene calls are TRBV29-1 and TRBJ2-7; 12 positions agree with TRBD1. Losses at the gene ends were 4 bases for V and 2 bases for J; bases not matched to a gene: 3. Per germline, CDR1 SQVTM and CDR2 ANQGSEA. CDR3 length: 14 amino acids. This CDR3 reads CSVAGDRGPYEQYF. The CDR3 nucleotides read TGCAGCGTTGCGGGGGACAGGGGGCCCTACGAGCAGTACTTC.

The sample holds one count of this clone. The chain is built from TRBV30 and TRBJ2-7, with TRBD2 identical over 12 bases. Per the germline V gene, CDR1 is GTSNPN and CDR2 is SVGIG (reference sequence). V trimming: 2 bases; J trimming: 2 bases; junction bases outside the gene matches: 7. The CDR3 contains 16 residues. The CDR3 region has the DNA TGTGCCTGGAGTCCTACTAGGACTAGCGGGACCTACGAGCAGTACTTC. As protein: CAWSPTRTSGTYEQYF.

This clone was seen a single time. The DNA of the CDR3 is TGTGCCAGCAGTTATGCCCCCGAGGGAGCCAAAAACATTCAGTACTTC. Its protein is CASSYAPEGAKNIQYF. The J gene is TRBJ2-4, the V gene TRBV6-5, with a tentative D call TRBD2 (5 bases). The V and J ends lost 3 bases and 0 bases respectively, with 12 bases between them. The length of the CDR3 is 16 residues. Germline V gene lookup returns CDR1 MNHEY and CDR2 SVGAGI.

This clone was detected only once. This rearrangement joins TRBV30 to TRBJ1-1; D uncertain. The germline V gene has CDR1 GTSNPN and CDR2 SVGIG (reference sequence). CDR3 length: 14 residues. Trimming stripped 0 bases from V and 1 base from J, with 9 bases between. CDR3 DNA: TGTGCCTGGAGTGTAGGGTCGGGGAACACTGAAGCTTTCTTT. Its protein product is CAWSVGSGNTEAFF.

This clone was picked up one time. This sequence joins TRBV30 and TRBJ1-5; weak D call: TRBD1 (5 bases). The CDR3 runs 13 residues. Per the germline V gene, CDR1 is GTSNPN and CDR2 is SVGIG (reference sequence). Trimming took 0 bases from V and 5 from J, leaving 8 bases between them. The CDR3 loop is CAWSVQGDQPQHF. For the CDR3, the DNA is TGTGCCTGGAGTGTACAAGGGGATCAGCCCCAGCATTTT.

This clone has just one count. The chain carries TRBV25-1 and TRBJ2-3, with TRBD1 identical over 7 bases. The CDR3 is made up of 16 amino acids. Looked up from germline, CDR1 is MGHDK and CDR2 is SYGVNS. The V and J ends lost 6 bases and 0 bases, in that order; junction bases with no gene match: 9. The CDR3 DNA sequence: TGTGCCAGCAGGGATACAGGGGCCAGTAGCACAGATACGCAGTATTTT. This gives the protein CASRDTGASSTDTQYF.

The chain employs TRBV7-9 and TRBJ2-5; either TRBD1 or TRBD2 may supply D (5 bases each). This CDR3 spans 12 amino acids. Trimming took 5 bases from V and 7 from J, leaving 11 bases between them. Germline lookup yields CDR1 SEHNR and CDR2 FQNEAQ (reference sequence). The CDR3 region is CASSPERGTQYF. The CDR3, as DNA: TGTGCCAGCAGCCCTGAGAGGGGGACCCAGTACTTC.

The chain employs TRBV2 and TRBJ2-7; the match to TRBD2 covers 8 bases. Trimming at V came to 6 bases and at J to 2 bases, leaving 6 bases not matched to a gene. From germline, CDR1 is SNHLY and CDR2 FYNNEI. The length of the CDR3 is 14 residues. The CDR3 protein is CASRPGGGTYEQYF. The CDR3 DNA sequence: TGTGCCAGCAGACCCGGGGGGGGAACCTACGAGCAGTACTTC.

The chain carries TRBV5-1 and TRBJ2-2; D gene ambiguous. The length of the CDR3 is 14 residues. Germline V CDR1 and CDR2: SGHRS, YFSETQ. Trimming removed 3 bases at V and 5 bases at J, with 11 bases between. CDR3: CASSSADGTGELFF. In DNA, the CDR3 is TGCGCCAGCAGCTCCGCCGACGGAACCGGGGAGCTGTTTTTT. The entire variable domain, with the rest obtained from reference TRBV5-1 and TRBJ2-2, is as follows: KAGVTQTPRYLIKTRGQQVTLSCSPISGHRSVSWYQQTPGQGLQFLFEYFSETQRNKGNFPGRFSGRQFSNSRSEMNVSTLELGDSALYLCASSSADGTGELFFGEGSRLTVL.

This chain links TRBV29-1 with TRBJ2-7; D gene uncertain. V lost 5 bases and J lost 5, with 19 bases in between. The CDR3 length is 14 residues. The germline V gene has CDR1 SQVTM and CDR2 ANQGSEA. This chain's CDR3 is CSVWSGDRVDEQYF. The CDR3, as DNA: TGCAGCGTTTGGTCTGGGGATAGGGTCGACGAGCAGTACTTC.

J is TRBJ1-1 and V is TRBV27; TRBD1 is a possible D gene (6 bases). This CDR3 has 13 residues. Germline assignment: CDR1 MNHEY and CDR2 SMNVEV (reference sequence). Trimming shortened V by 7 bases and J by 0 bases, and 9 bases separated the two germline ends. CDR3 sequence (DNA): TGTGCCAGCAAGGGGGAAATGAACACTGAAGCTTTCTTT. Protein sequence: CASKGEMNTEAFF.

This chain connects TRBV19 to TRBJ1-1; a possible D gene is TRBD1 (5 bases). V was shortened by 8 bases and J by 13 bases, with 17 bases between the two germline ends. Per germline, CDR1 LNHDA and CDR2 SQIVND (reference sequence). CDR3 size: 11 residues. CDR3 sequence reads: CASDAEGRRFF. DNA for the CDR3: TGTGCCAGTGACGCCGAGGGACGGCGTTTCTTT.

The chain couples TRBV7-9 to TRBJ1-2, with 7 bases that match TRBD1. Trimming cost V 5 bases and J 0 bases; bases outside gene matches: 12. The CDR3 runs 17 residues. The germline gives CDR1 SEHNR, CDR2 FQNEAQ (reference sequence). The CDR3 DNA is TGTGCCAGCAGCCCCCTCATGGGACAGCCTGCTAACTATGGCTACACCTTC. As protein: CASSPLMGQPANYGYTF.

This clone was seen a few times. The chain has TRBV30 and TRBJ1-5; TRBD1 agrees at 10 bases. There are 15 residues in the CDR3. The V gene's germline CDR1 is GTSNPN and CDR2 SVGIG (reference sequence). V lost 1 base and J lost 7; bases outside the gene matches: 7. The CDR3 sequence is CAWSAGTGDLQPQHF. In DNA form, the CDR3 reads TGTGCCTGGAGTGCCGGGACAGGGGATTTACAGCCCCAGCATTTT. Filled out from reference TRBV30 and TRBJ1-5, the complete variable domain reads SQTIHQWPATLVQPVGSPLSLECTVEGTSNPNLYWYRQAAGRGLQLLFYSVGIGQISSEVPQNLSASRPQDRQFILSSKKLLLSDSGFYLCAWSAGTGDLQPQHFGDGTRLSIL.

This clone was picked up a small number of times. The CDR3 region is CASSSSGGSGEQFF. The CDR3 DNA follows: TGTGCCAGCTCATCATCAGGCGGGTCGGGTGAGCAGTTCTTC. V usage is TRBV18 and J usage is TRBJ2-1; D is possibly TRBD2 (5 bases). This CDR3 is 14 amino acids long. Germline CDR1 and CDR2: KGHSH and LQKENI. The V end was cut by 5 bases, the J end by 9 bases, with 17 bases between.

This clone was observed a handful of times. The chain employs TRBV29-1 and TRBJ2-7; D is perhaps TRBD1 (6 bases). CDR3 length: 15 residues. Trimming removed 6 bases from V and 0 bases from J, with 18 bases in between. Germline CDR1 reads SQVTM; CDR2 reads ANQGSEA. The CDR3 spells CSVTGSDAGSYEQYF. The CDR3, as DNA: TGCAGCGTCACAGGGAGCGACGCCGGCTCCTACGAGCAGTACTTC.

This chain joins TRBV19 and TRBJ1-6, with D unclear. The CDR3 sequence is 15 residues long. V lost 3 bases and J lost 9, with 15 bases in between. Germline CDR1 is LNHDA and CDR2 is SQIVND (reference sequence). CDR3 nucleotides: TGTGCCAGTAGTATCAAGACCCTCGGGAGTTCACCCCTCCACTTT. Translating gives CASSIKTLGSSPLHF.

In its sample, this clone was seen a few times. This chain joins TRBV5-1 and TRBJ1-5, with D uncertain. Germline V CDR1 and CDR2: SGHRS, YFSETQ. V was clipped by 0 bases and J by 3 bases, with 13 bases between them. The CDR3 is made up of 16 amino acids. CDR3 sequence: CASSLGGGNPNQPQHF. The CDR3 DNA follows: TGCGCCAGCAGCTTGGGGGGTGGCAACCCCAATCAGCCCCAGCATTTT.

Points on this clone: This sample includes further DNA sequences coding for the same CDR3. CDR3 nucleotide sequence: TGTGCCAGTAGTATATCGGATAGCAATCAGCCCCAGCATTTT. Protein product: CASSISDSNQPQHF. This chain links TRBV19 with TRBJ1-5; D gene unclear. This CDR3 comprises 14 residues. V lost 2 bases to trimming and J lost 0 bases, with 5 bases between them. The germline V gene encodes CDR1 LNHDA and CDR2 SQIVND (reference sequence).